These 16 T cell receptor beta chains came from one sample sequenced in a study of response to subunit inactivated influenza vaccine. MiXCR, run by TCRdb on the RT-PCR reads, gives a single entry per CDR3 protein. The profile covers roughly 710,000 distinct CDR3 sequences, with roughly 15% appearing a single time and 7.6% taken by the ten largest. This specimen consisted of PBMCs from blood, obtained less than 15 days before vaccination. These receptors were obtained from a man aged 50-59 years who received an inactivated influenza vaccine.

This clonotype was seen only a few times. V usage is TRBV6-2 or TRBV6-3 and J usage is TRBJ2-5, with TRBD2 identical over 9 bases. J gave up 0 bases and V 2 bases, and 7 bases lay outside the gene matches. This CDR3 comprises 17 residues. In germline, CDR1 is MNHEY, CDR2 SVGEGT. CDR3 amino acids: CASSYDAASGDQETQYF. The CDR3 region has the DNA TGTGCCAGCAGTTACGACGCGGCTAGCGGGGACCAAGAGACCCAGTACTTC.

The chain joins TRBV5-8 to TRBJ2-3; 10 bases match TRBD1. V lost 3 bases, J lost 0 bases, and 1 base stayed unmatched. CDR1 and CDR2 (germline): SGHTS, YDEGEE. The CDR3 sequence is 15 residues long. In nucleotides, the CDR3 is TGTGCCAGCAGCTGGACAGGGGGAAGCACAGATACGCAGTATTTT. Translating gives CASSWTGGSTDTQYF.

This chain uses TRBV6-2 or TRBV6-3 with TRBJ2-3; tentative D call: TRBD1 (5 bases). V gave up 2 bases and J gave up 4 bases, with 13 bases separating them. Germline V lookup: CDR1 MNHEY, CDR2 SVGEGT. CDR3 length equals 15 residues. As DNA, the CDR3 is TGTGCCAGCAGTTACCCCCAGGGTGCGTCAGATACGCAGTATTTT. It encodes CASSYPQGASDTQYF.

The chain links TRBV29-1 to TRBJ2-7, with TRBD2 as a possible D gene (5 bases). Trimming removed 6 bases at V and 3 bases at J, with 15 bases between. The germline gives CDR1 SQVTM, CDR2 ANQGSEA. The CDR3 has 13 amino acids. The CDR3 region is CSVAPGRDYEQYF. CDR3 coding DNA: TGCAGCGTAGCCCCGGGGAGAGACTACGAGCAGTACTTC.

This clonotype was seen a handful of times. The V and J genes are TRBV20-1 and TRBJ1-4; tentative D call: TRBD1 (5 bases). This CDR3 spans 14 amino acids. Trimming stripped 3 bases from V and 7 bases from J, with 15 bases between. Germline CDR1 DFQATT, CDR2 SNEGSKA (reference sequence). The CDR3 DNA follows: TGCAGTGCTAGGGCAGGGAACCCATTTGAAAAACTGTTTTTT. Translation gives CSARAGNPFEKLFF.

The rearrangement joins TRBV6-2 or TRBV6-3 to TRBJ2-1, with D uncertain. In germline, CDR1 is MNHEY, CDR2 SVGEGT. V lost 6 bases, J lost 7 bases, and 19 bases lay in between. CDR3 length: 15 amino acids. The CDR3: CASRRTYVTLNEQFF. As DNA, the CDR3 is TGTGCCAGCAGAAGGACGTACGTTACTCTAAATGAGCAGTTCTTC.

Only a few counts were recorded for this clonotype. The rearrangement links TRBV20-1 to TRBJ2-5; a weak D match, TRBD1 (5 bases). The CDR3 loop spans 12 amino acids. Trimming removed 7 bases from V and 5 bases from J, with 14 bases in between. From germline, CDR1 is DFQATT and CDR2 SNEGSKA (reference sequence). Here the CDR3 DNA reads TGCAGTGGGGGCCCCGGACGGGAGACCCAGTACTTC. This translates into CSGGPGRETQYF.

There are a few counts of this clonotype. V is TRBV9 and J is TRBJ2-5; 8 bases match TRBD1. CDR1 is SGDLS, CDR2 YYNGEE, per germline. Unmatched junction bases numbered 7, after V lost 4 bases and J lost 5 bases. The CDR3 has 14 amino acids. The CDR3 here is CASSPRDRPETQYF. For the CDR3, the DNA is TGTGCCAGCAGCCCCCGGGACAGGCCGGAGACCCAGTACTTC.

As concerns this clonotype: Since a much larger clone is just one base distant, this may be a read error. The chain combines TRBV29-1 with TRBJ1-1; D is uncertain. The V and J ends lost 4 bases and 0 bases respectively, with 9 bases between them. Germline values: CDR1 SQVTM, CDR2 ANQGSEA. This CDR3 is 13 amino acids long. The CDR3 DNA follows: TGCAGCGTTGGGTCAACAATGAACACTGAAGCTTTCTTT. It codes for CSVGSTMNTEAFF. Looking up the rest from reference TRBV29-1 and TRBJ1-1 gives the full variable domain: SAVISQKPSRDICQRGTSLTIQCQVDSQVTMMFWYRQQPGQSLTLIATANQGSEATYESGFVIDKFPISRPNLTFSTLTVSNMSPEDSSIYLCSVGSTMNTEAFFGQGTRLTVV.

This clonotype showed up many times. The V gene is TRBV6-2 or TRBV6-3, the J gene TRBJ2-7; D uncertain. Per the germline V gene, CDR1 is MNHEY and CDR2 is SVGEGT. There are 13 residues in the CDR3. The ends were cut back, 5 bases at V and 6 bases at J, with 14 bases in the middle. The DNA of the CDR3 is TGTGCCAGCAGTAAAGGGCCGCCTTTCGAGCAGTACTTC. Protein: CASSKGPPFEQYF.

This chain joins TRBV5-1 and TRBJ2-5, with TRBD2 matching 12 bases. The germline CDR1 and CDR2 sequences are SGHRS and YFSETQ. Trimming removed 0 bases from V and 2 bases from J; junction bases left unmatched: 5. The length of the CDR3 is 17 residues. The CDR3 bases are TGCGCCAGCAGCTTGGGTCCGACTAGCGGGAGACAAGAGACCCAGTACTTC. Its translation is CASSLGPTSGRQETQYF.

This chain's CDR3 is CASSLWPGEKLFF. The CDR3 nucleotides read TGCGCCAGCAGCTTGTGGCCCGGTGAAAAACTGTTTTTT. The J gene is TRBJ1-4, the V gene TRBV5-1; D remains unclear. V lost 1 base to trimming and J lost 7 bases, with 8 bases between them. CDR1 SGHRS and CDR2 YFSETQ come from the germline V gene. CDR3 size: 13 residues.

This clonotype was detected only a few times. The chain recombines TRBV4-3 with TRBJ2-3; D is uncertain. This CDR3 contains 15 residues. Deletions cut 0 bases from V and 1 base from J, with 8 bases between. The V gene's germline CDR1 is LGHNA and CDR2 YSLEER. The CDR3: CASSQEPQRTDTQYF. Written as DNA, the CDR3 is TGCGCCAGCAGCCAAGAACCCCAACGCACAGATACGCAGTATTTT.

This clonotype has more than one count but fewer than ten. The chain couples TRBV4-1 to TRBJ2-2, with D unclear. Germline assignment: CDR1 MGHRA and CDR2 YSYEKL. The CDR3 runs 17 residues. V was trimmed by 4 bases and J by 1 base, leaving 16 bases between them. CDR3 amino acids: CASSLPRGWQNTGELFF. The CDR3 DNA is TGCGCCAGCAGCCTGCCACGTGGCTGGCAGAACACCGGGGAGCTGTTTTTT.

The chain carries TRBV20-1 and TRBJ1-5, with D possibly being TRBD1 (5 bases). Trimming removed 4 bases at V and 0 bases at J, with 13 bases between. The CDR3 length is 15 residues. Germline CDR1 DFQATT, CDR2 SNEGSKA (reference sequence). CDR3 nucleotide sequence: TGCAGTGCTAACCCGGGACGGTATAGCAATCAGCCCCAGCATTTT. This codes for CSANPGRYSNQPQHF.

This clonotype was detected a few times. V gene TRBV12-3 or TRBV12-4 combines with J gene TRBJ1-5, with 7 bases aligning to TRBD1. V trimming: 7 bases; J trimming: 7 bases; junction bases outside the gene matches: 10. This CDR3 is 14 amino acids long. The CDR3 sequence is CASKTTGKYQPQHF. For the CDR3, the DNA is TGTGCCAGCAAAACGACAGGGAAGTACCAGCCCCAGCATTTT.